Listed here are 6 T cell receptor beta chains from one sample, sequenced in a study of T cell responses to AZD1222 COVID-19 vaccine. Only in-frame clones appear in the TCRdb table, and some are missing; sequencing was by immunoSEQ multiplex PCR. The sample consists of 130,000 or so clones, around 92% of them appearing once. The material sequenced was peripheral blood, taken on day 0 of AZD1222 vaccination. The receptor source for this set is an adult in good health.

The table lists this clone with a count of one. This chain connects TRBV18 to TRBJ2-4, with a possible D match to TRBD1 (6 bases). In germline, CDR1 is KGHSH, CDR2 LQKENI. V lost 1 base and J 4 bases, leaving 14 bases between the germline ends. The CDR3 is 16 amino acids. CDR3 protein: CASSPRETGIKNIQYF. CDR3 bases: TGTGCCAGCTCACCACGAGAGACAGGAATTAAAAACATTCAGTACTTC.

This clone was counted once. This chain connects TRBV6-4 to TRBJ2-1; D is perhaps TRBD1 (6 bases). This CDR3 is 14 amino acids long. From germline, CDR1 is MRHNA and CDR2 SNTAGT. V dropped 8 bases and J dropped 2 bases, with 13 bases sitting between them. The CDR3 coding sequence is TGTGCCAGCCGTAACAGGGCAGCCTACAATGAGCAGTTCTTC. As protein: CASRNRAAYNEQFF.

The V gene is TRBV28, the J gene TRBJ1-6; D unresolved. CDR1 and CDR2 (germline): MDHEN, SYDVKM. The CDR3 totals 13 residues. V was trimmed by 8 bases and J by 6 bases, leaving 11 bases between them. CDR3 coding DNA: TGTGCCAGCCTACAAGGGATTAATTCACCCCTCCACTTT. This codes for CASLQGINSPLHF.

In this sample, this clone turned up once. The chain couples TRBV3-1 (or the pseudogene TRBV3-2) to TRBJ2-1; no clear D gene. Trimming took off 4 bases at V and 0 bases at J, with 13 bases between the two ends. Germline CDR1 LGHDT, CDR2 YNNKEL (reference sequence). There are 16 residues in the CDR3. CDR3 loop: CASSRSVSSSYNEQFF. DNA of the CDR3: TGTGCCAGCAGCCGCTCCGTTTCGAGCTCCTACAATGAGCAGTTCTTC.

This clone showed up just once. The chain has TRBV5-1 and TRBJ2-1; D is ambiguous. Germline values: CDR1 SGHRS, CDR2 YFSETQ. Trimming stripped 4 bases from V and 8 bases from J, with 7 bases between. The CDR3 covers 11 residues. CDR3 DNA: TGCGCCAGCAGCCGAGCGTATGAGCAGTTCTTC. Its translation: CASSRAYEQFF.

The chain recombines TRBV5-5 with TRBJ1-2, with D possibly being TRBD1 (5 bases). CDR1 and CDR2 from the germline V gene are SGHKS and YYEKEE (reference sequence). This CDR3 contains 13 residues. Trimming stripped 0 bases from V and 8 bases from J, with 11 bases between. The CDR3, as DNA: TGTGCCAGCAGCTTGGCATCCGGGGACGGCTACACCTTC. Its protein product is CASSLASGDGYTF.